This TCR beta chain is drawn from a study of PD-1 blockade in classical Hodgkin lymphoma. Some clones are missing from TCRdb's copy, which holds only in-frame ones; the method was immunoSEQ multiplex PCR. The sample has over 15,000 clones, 92% seen once; the top ten hold about 0.53%. Time point noted: newly diagnosed, previously untreated cHL patient sample. Magnetic negative selection of thawed PBMCs was the method by which CD4+ T cells were purified. Findings of the study overall: What drove the repertoire differences, possibly disease activity or prior therapy, has not been defined. Relapsed/refractory patients reportedly had the lowest baseline TCR diversity, below newly diagnosed patients, who were below healthy donors.

Remarks on this clone: The antigen is unknown.

This TCR derives from a human donor with classical Hodgkin lymphoma. The sample was CD4+ T cells from blood.

The CDR3 DNA reads as TGTGCCAGCAGCCCCGGGGGAGTCAGAAGCTCCTACGAGCAGTACTTC. It encodes CASSPGGVRSSYEQYF. The chain uses TRBV5-6 and TRBJ2-7; perhaps TRBD2 as D (6 bases). Germline values: CDR1 SGHDT, CDR2 YYEEEE. V was shortened by 4 bases and J by 0 bases, with 17 bases between the two germline ends. The CDR3 has 16 amino acids. Supplemented by reference TRBV5-6 and TRBJ2-7, the full variable domain reads DAGVTQSPTHLIKTRGQQVTLRCSPKSGHDTVSWYQQALGQGPQFIFQYYEEEERQRGNFPDRFSGHQFPNYSSELNVNALLLGDSALYLCASSPGGVRSSYEQYFGPGTRLTVT.